This T cell receptor (beta chain) was recorded in a study of T cell responses to AZD1222 COVID-19 vaccine. On this clone itself: The target antigen is unknown.

Germline CDR1 reads MDHEN; CDR2 reads SYDVKM. The CDR3 totals 15 residues. Trimming cost V 4 bases and J 2 bases, with 12 bases left between them. General study results and limits: An increase in Spike-specific TCR breadth and depth was observed after two AZD1222 doses.

This table comes from immunoSEQ multiplex PCR, and its TCRdb copy is limited to in-frame clones, with some not included. The table records 150,000 to 200,000 clones, about 90% of them present only once. Sequenced material: peripheral blood, taken on day 0 of AZD1222 vaccination. This TCR derives from an adult in good health. The chain combines TRBV28 with TRBJ1-3; maybe TRBD1 (6 bases). This CDR3 is CASSSEGETGNTIYF. The CDR3 coding sequence is TGTGCCAGCAGTTCCGAGGGGGAGACTGGAAACACCATATATTTT. Full variable domain (remainder filled in from reference TRBV28 and TRBJ1-3): DVKVTQSSRYLVKRTGEKVFLECVQDMDHENMFWYRQDPGLGLRLIYFSYDVKMKEKGDIPEGYSVSREKKERFSLILESASTNQTSMYLCASSSEGETGNTIYFGEGSWLTVV.